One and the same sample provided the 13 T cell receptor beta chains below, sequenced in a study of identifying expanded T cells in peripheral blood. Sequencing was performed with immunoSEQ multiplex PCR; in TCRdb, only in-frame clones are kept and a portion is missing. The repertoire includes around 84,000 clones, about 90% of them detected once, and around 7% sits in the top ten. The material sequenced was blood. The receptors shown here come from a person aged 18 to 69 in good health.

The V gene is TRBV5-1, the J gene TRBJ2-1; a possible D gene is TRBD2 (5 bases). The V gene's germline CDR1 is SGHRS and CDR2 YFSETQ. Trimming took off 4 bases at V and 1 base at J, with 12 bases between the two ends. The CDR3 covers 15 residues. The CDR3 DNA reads TGCGCCAGCAGCAAGAGCGGAGTTTCCTACAATGAGCAGTTCTTC. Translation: CASSKSGVSYNEQFF.

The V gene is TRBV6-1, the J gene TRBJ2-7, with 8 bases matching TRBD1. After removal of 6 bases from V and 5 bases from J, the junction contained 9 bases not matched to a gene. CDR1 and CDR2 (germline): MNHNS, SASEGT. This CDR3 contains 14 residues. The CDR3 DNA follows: TGTGCCAGCAGAAGAGGACAGGGCGGGCACGAGCAGTACTTC. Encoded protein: CASRRGQGGHEQYF.

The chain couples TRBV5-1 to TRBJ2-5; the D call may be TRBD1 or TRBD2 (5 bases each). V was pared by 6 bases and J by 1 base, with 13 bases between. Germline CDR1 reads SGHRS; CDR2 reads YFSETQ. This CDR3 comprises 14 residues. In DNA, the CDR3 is TGCGCCAGCACCCCCGGGGCAGTCCAAGAGACCCAGTACTTC. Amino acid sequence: CASTPGAVQETQYF.

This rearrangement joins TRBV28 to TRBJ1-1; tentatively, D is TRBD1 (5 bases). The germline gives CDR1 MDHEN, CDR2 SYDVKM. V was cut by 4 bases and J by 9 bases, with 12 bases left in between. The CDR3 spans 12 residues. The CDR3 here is CASSSQGAKAFF. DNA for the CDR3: TGTGCCAGCAGTTCCCAGGGCGCTAAAGCTTTCTTT.

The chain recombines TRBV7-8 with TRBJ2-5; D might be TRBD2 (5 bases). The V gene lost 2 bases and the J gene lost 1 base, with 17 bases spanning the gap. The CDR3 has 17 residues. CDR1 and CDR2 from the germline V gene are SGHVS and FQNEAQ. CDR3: CASSLFKGGYIQETQYF. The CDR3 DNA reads TGTGCCAGCAGCTTATTTAAGGGCGGGTATATCCAAGAGACCCAGTACTTC.

The CDR3 sequence: CASSQDRGYGYTF. As DNA, the CDR3 is TGTGCCAGCTCACAGGACAGGGGCTATGGCTACACCTTC. The J gene is TRBJ1-2, the V gene TRBV18, with TRBD1 identical over 9 bases. CDR3 length equals 13 residues. Unmatched junction bases numbered 1, after V lost 4 bases and J lost 4 bases. Germline V gene lookup returns CDR1 KGHSH and CDR2 LQKENI.

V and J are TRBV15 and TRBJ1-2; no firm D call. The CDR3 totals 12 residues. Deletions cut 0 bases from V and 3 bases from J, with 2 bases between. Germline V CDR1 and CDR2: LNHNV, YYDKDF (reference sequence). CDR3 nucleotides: TGTGCCACCAGCAGAGATCACTATGGCTACACCTTC. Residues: CATSRDHYGYTF.

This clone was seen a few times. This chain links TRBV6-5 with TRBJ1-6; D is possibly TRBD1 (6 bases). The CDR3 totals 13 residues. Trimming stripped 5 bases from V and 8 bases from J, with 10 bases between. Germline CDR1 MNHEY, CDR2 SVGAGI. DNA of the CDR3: TGTGCCAGCAGTGTAGAGGGGGATTCACCCCTCCACTTT. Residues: CASSVEGDSPLHF.

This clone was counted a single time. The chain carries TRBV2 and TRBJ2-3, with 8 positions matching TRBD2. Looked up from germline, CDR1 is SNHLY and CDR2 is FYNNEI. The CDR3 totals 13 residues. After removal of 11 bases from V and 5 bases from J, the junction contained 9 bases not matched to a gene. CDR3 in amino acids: CAGNGRAGDTQYF. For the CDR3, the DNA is TGTGCCGGCAACGGGAGGGCCGGAGATACGCAGTATTTT.

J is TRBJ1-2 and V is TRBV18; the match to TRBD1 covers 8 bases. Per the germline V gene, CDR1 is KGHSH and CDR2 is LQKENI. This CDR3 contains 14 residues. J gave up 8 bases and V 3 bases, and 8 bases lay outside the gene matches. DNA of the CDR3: TGTGCCAGCTCACCTATGGACAGGGATCGCGGCTACACCTTC. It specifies CASSPMDRDRGYTF.

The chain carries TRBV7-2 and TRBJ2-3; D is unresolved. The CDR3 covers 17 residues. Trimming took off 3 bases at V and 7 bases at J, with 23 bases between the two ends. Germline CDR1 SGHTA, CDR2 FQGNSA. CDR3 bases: TGTGCCAGCAGCTTCGGAGCCGGTCGACTCATCCCGAATACGCAGTATTTT. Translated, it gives CASSFGAGRLIPNTQYF. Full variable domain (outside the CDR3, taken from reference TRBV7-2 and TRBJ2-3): GAGVSQSPSNKVTEKGKDVELRCDPISGHTALYWYRQSLGQGLEFLIYFQGNSAPDKSGLPSDRFSAERTGGSVSTLTIQRTQQEDSAVYLCASSFGAGRLIPNTQYFGPGTRLTVL.

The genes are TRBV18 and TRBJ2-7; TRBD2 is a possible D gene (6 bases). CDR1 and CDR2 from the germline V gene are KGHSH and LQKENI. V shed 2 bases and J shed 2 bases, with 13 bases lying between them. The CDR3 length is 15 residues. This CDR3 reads CASSPIPGEPYEQYF. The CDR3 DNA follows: TGTGCCAGCTCACCAATCCCGGGAGAACCCTACGAGCAGTACTTC.

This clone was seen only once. In nucleotides, the CDR3 is TGTGCCAGCAGCCCTAGCGGGGGCCTAGCGGGCTACGAGCAGTACTTC. Residues: CASSPSGGLAGYEQYF. V is TRBV5-6 and J is TRBJ2-7, with 10 bases aligning to TRBD2. The V gene's germline CDR1 is SGHDT and CDR2 YYEEEE. The V gene end was trimmed by 4 bases and the J gene end by 3 bases; junction bases not matched to a gene: 10. The CDR3 is 16 amino acids.